This entry lists 9 T cell receptor beta chains sequenced from one sample in a study of PD-L1 blockade in urothelial cancer (TCRdb year 2017). The method behind the library was the immunoSEQ multiplex PCR assay. This immuneACCESS table, as held by TCRdb, lists in-frame sequences with V and J called but not all clones. Of the missing ones, under half trace to an unresolved V gene in checked studies; the others have no known cause. In all, the sample holds just under 45,000 clones, and more than 70% of those were seen once. The top ten clones comprise roughly 15% of the sample. The sequencing here drew on PBMCs, taken around atezolizumab (anti-PD-L1) treatment. These receptors all stem from a woman aged 55-69 years with urothelial cancer.

This clone was seen just once. The chain links TRBV9 to TRBJ2-7; D might be TRBD1 (6 bases). CDR3 size: 14 residues. The ends were cut back, 4 bases at V and 4 bases at J, with 15 bases in the middle. Germline V gene lookup returns CDR1 SGDLS and CDR2 YYNGEE. CDR3 protein: CASSPVGTLYEQYF. The CDR3 DNA is TGTGCCAGCAGCCCCGTCGGGACACTATACGAGCAGTACTTC.

V and J are TRBV9 and TRBJ1-2; tentative D call: TRBD1 (5 bases). The CDR3 is made up of 11 amino acids. Germline CDR1 reads SGDLS; CDR2 reads YYNGEE. Trimming cost V 10 bases and J 4 bases, with 11 bases left between them. This CDR3 reads CASRQGYGYTF. The CDR3 DNA is TGTGCCTCCCGGCAGGGCTATGGCTACACCTTC.

The rearrangement joins TRBV25-1 to TRBJ1-2; D unresolved. This CDR3 contains 13 residues. V lost 6 bases, J lost 3 bases, and 11 bases lay in between. Germline V gives CDR1 MGHDK, CDR2 SYGVNS. The CDR3 sequence: CASSDDTHYGYTF. The CDR3, as DNA: TGTGCCAGCAGCGACGACACTCACTATGGCTACACCTTC.

CDR3 nucleotide sequence: TGTGCCAGTAGCAGGCTGCAGGGAGGTGAGCAGCCCCAGCATTTT. This gives the protein CASSRLQGGEQPQHF. V usage is TRBV19 and J usage is TRBJ1-5, with a weak D call TRBD1 (5 bases). CDR1 and CDR2 from the germline V gene are LNHDA and SQIVND (reference sequence). V was trimmed by 6 bases and J by 7 bases, leaving 19 bases between them. CDR3 length: 15 residues.

This clone has just one count. This chain joins TRBV6-5 and TRBJ2-7; possible D gene TRBD1, 6 bases. Germline assignment: CDR1 MNHEY and CDR2 SVGAGI. V dropped 2 bases and J dropped 3 bases, with 8 bases sitting between them. The CDR3 runs to 13 residues. CDR3 in amino acids: CASSYKGDYEQYF. The CDR3 DNA is TGTGCCAGCAGTTACAAGGGGGACTACGAGCAGTACTTC.

This rearrangement joins TRBV10-2 to TRBJ2-7; D not resolved. Germline V lookup: CDR1 WSHSY, CDR2 SAAADI. The CDR3 totals 13 residues. Trimming stripped 0 bases from V and 9 bases from J, with 12 bases between. CDR3 loop: CASSESLTSGQYF. CDR3 DNA: TGCGCCAGCAGTGAGTCCCTCACCTCCGGGCAGTACTTC.

V usage is TRBV5-1 and J usage is TRBJ2-1; 8 bases are a match to TRBD1. The germline gives CDR1 SGHRS, CDR2 YFSETQ. V shed 7 bases, J shed 8 bases, and the junction held 11 bases outside the gene matches. CDR3 size: 14 residues. In DNA, the CDR3 is TGCGCCAGCGGATCCAGGGGGCGGTTCGATGAGCAGTTCTTC. Translating it yields CASGSRGRFDEQFF.

V and J are TRBV9 and TRBJ2-5; D gene uncertain. Per the germline V gene, CDR1 is SGDLS and CDR2 is YYNGEE. Trimming pared 0 bases from V and 8 bases from J, leaving 11 bases between. The CDR3 totals 13 residues. Written as DNA, the CDR3 is TGTGCCAGCAGCGTAGCTAGAGCTGACACCCAGTACTTC. As protein: CASSVARADTQYF.

The chain joins TRBV7-3 to TRBJ2-1; TRBD2 matches 7 bases. There are 17 residues in the CDR3. Germline V gene lookup returns CDR1 SGHTA and CDR2 FQGTGA. V dropped 5 bases and J dropped 6; count of bases not matched to a gene: 16. CDR3 bases: TGTGCCAGCAGCCCCAGCTACCGGGGTGGGGGGGTCAATGAGCAGTTCTTC. Translating gives CASSPSYRGGGVNEQFF.